A selection of T cell receptor beta chains follows, all from one sample in a study of metastatic and nonmetastatic thyroid tumors. Using MiXCR, TCRdb re-called clones from the PCR reads. The sample consists of some 69,000 clones, approximately 14% of them appearing once. The sequencing input was blood. These receptors originate from a male donor with papillary thyroid cancer or a benign thyroid nodule (not recorded which). Some clones in this sample may be carry-over from other donors' samples. The CDR3 runs from the conserved cysteine through the conserved F or W. Fields, in order: J gene, V gene, D gene, clone size, CDR3 DNA, CDR3 protein. The D gene is left open where the match is weak. The size of a clone is reported for some rows only, either as once, few or many, or as a class for expanded clones.

TRBJ2-3 | TRBV12-3/TRBV12-4 | NA | many | TGTGCCAGCGACCCGGGGGGCGGATGGGATACGCAGTATTTT | CASDPGGGWDTQYF
TRBJ2-2 | TRBV2 | NA | NA | TGTGCCAGCAGTGAAATGTCAGGGGGCAGCGGGGGGAGTGCCCGGGAGCTGTTTTTT | CASSEMSGGSGGSARELFF
TRBJ1-1 | TRBV28 | NA | NA | TGTGCCAGCGTGGACACTGAAGCTTTCTTT | CASVDTEAFF
TRBJ2-1 | TRBV27 | NA | many | TGTGCCAGCCGCCGATACAATGAGCAGTTCTTC | CASRRYNEQFF
TRBJ2-3 | TRBV20-1 | NA | many | TGCAGTGCTCGCCCAATAACTAGCACAGATACGCAGTATTTT | CSARPITSTDTQYF
TRBJ2-3 | TRBV28 | NA | many | TGTGCCAGCATCAAGGGTAGCACAGATACGCAGTATTTT | CASIKGSTDTQYF
TRBJ1-2 | TRBV6-4 | TRBD1 | many | TGTGCCAGCAGTGACTCGAACAGGGGCCACTACACCTTC | CASSDSNRGHYTF
TRBJ1-2 | TRBV7-2 | TRBD1 | many | TGTGCCAGCAGCTTGGACAGGGGCTCCTATGGCTACACCTTC | CASSLDRGSYGYTF
TRBJ1-1 | TRBV10-2 | TRBD1 | many | TGCGCCAGCCACGCGACAGGGTACACTGAAGCTTTCTTT | CASHATGYTEAFF
TRBJ1-2 | TRBV5-1 | TRBD1 | NA | TGCGCCAGCAGCGCCCCGGGACAGTTGGTCTATGGCTACACCTTC | CASSAPGQLVYGYTF
TRBJ2-1 | TRBV6-1 | NA | many | TGTGCCAGCAGTGAAATGGTCGGGAGTGTCTACAATGAGCAGTTCTTC | CASSEMVGSVYNEQFF
TRBJ2-2 | TRBV28 | TRBD2 | few | TGTGCCAGCAGTGAGGGACTAGCTGAAGGCACCGGGGGGCTGTTTTTT | CASSEGLAEGTGGLFF
TRBJ1-1 | TRBV29-1 | TRBD1 | many | TGCAGCGTTGAACAGGGGGCTTTAGGCACTGAAGCTTTCTTT | CSVEQGALGTEAFF
TRBJ2-6 | TRBV19 | NA | many | TGTGCCAGTACCGTCACCTCTGGGGCCAACGTCCTGACTTTC | CASTVTSGANVLTF
TRBJ2-3 | TRBV5-5 | NA | NA | TGTGCCAGCAGCTTGGCCAGAATTACTCGTACGCAGTATTTT | CASSLARITRTQYF
TRBJ1-5 | TRBV5-6 | TRBD1 | once | TGTGCCAGCAGCTCCCTTGGACAGGGGGCCGGCCAGCCCCAGCATTTT | CASSSLGQGAGQPQHF
TRBJ1-1 | TRBV27 | NA | many | TGTGCCAGCAGTTTATCCTGGACAGCTGAAGCTTTCTTT | CASSLSWTAEAFF
TRBJ2-1 | TRBV5-1 | NA | NA | TGCGCCAGCAGCCCGTCTTCCCCCTCGGGATACAATGGGCAGTTCTTC | CASSPSSPSGYNGQFF
TRBJ1-1 | TRBV4-3 | NA | few | TGCGCCAGCAGCCAAGGACGGGCAGGGACCACTGAAGCTTTCTTT | CASSQGRAGTTEAFF
TRBJ2-7 | TRBV11-2 | TRBD1 | many | TGTGCCAGCAGCTTGGACAGGGGGACCTACGAGCAGTACTTC | CASSLDRGTYEQYF
TRBJ1-2 | TRBV19 | NA | NA | TGTGCCAGTATCGCCCGGGAGGTTGTATGCTACACCTTC | CASIAREVVCYTF
TRBJ1-5 | TRBV19 | NA | many | TGTGCCAGTAGTATATACAGGGTCGGCGATCAGCCCCAGCATTTT | CASSIYRVGDQPQHF
TRBJ2-7 | TRBV11-3 | NA | NA | TGTGCCAGCAGCCCGACAGATCCCTACGAGCAGTACTTC | CASSPTDPYEQYF
TRBJ1-2 | TRBV19 | NA | many | TGTGCCAGTAGTATGGATAACTATGGCTACACCTTC | CASSMDNYGYTF
TRBJ2-5 | TRBV27 | TRBD1 | NA | TGTGCCAGTAGTCCGTGGGACAGTCAGAGGGAGACACAGTACTTC | CASSPWDSQRETQYF
TRBJ2-2 | TRBV28 | TRBD2 | many | TGTGCCAGCACCGCTCGGGAGGGTCGGACCGGGGAGCTGTTTTTT | CASTAREGRTGELFF
TRBJ1-1 | TRBV19 | NA | few | TGTGCCAGTAGCAGGTTATCGATGAACACTGAAGCTTTCTTT | CASSRLSMNTEAFF
TRBJ1-2 | TRBV6-1 | NA | NA | TGTGCCAGCAGTGAAGGGCCGGACAGTGGATGGTATGGCTACACCTTC | CASSEGPDSGWYGYTF
TRBJ1-6 | TRBV15 | NA | few | TGTGCCACCAGCAGAGTTGGGGAGTTTAATTCACCCCTCCACTTT | CATSRVGEFNSPLHF
TRBJ2-1 | TRBV7-6 | TRBD1 | NA | TGTGCCAGCAGCCAAAGGACAGGGGGAGGGTATGAGCAGTTCTTC | CASSQRTGGGYEQFF
TRBJ2-1 | TRBV28 | TRBD2 | few | TGTGCCAGCAACCAACTAGCGGGAGGTAGCAATGAGCAGTTCTTC | CASNQLAGGSNEQFF
TRBJ1-2 | TRBV19 | NA | many | TGTGCCAGTAGTATAGGAATCGGGACACCCCGGAGCTATGGCTACACCTTC | CASSIGIGTPRSYGYTF
TRBJ2-7 | TRBV27 | NA | many | TGTGCCAGCAGATTCTTTCGGGGGAATGGCGAGCAGTACTTC | CASRFFRGNGEQYF
TRBJ1-2 | TRBV6-1 | TRBD1 | few | TGTGCCAGCAGTATCTCCGGGACAGCGATCTATGGCTACACCTTC | CASSISGTAIYGYTF
TRBJ1-1 | TRBV27 | NA | many | TGTGCCAGCAGTTTATCAGCCCAGGGCAGAACTGAAGCTTTCTTT | CASSLSAQGRTEAFF
TRBJ2-7 | TRBV5-5 | TRBD1 | many | TGTGCCAGCAGCATTGGGACAGGGGTGAGGCAGTACTTC | CASSIGTGVRQYF
TRBJ1-4 | TRBV6-5 | NA | many | TGTGCCAGCAGTTACCGAGGGGGTAATGAAAAACTGTTTTTT | CASSYRGGNEKLFF
TRBJ2-1 | TRBV20-1 | NA | many | TGCAGTGCCACGACTACTTTCTCCTACAATGAGCAGTTCTTC | CSATTTFSYNEQFF
TRBJ2-1 | TRBV7-2 | TRBD2 | medium-sized | TGTGCCAGCAGCTTCAATGGGGCTCGCGGGAGGAGAAATGAGCAGTTCTTC | CASSFNGARGRRNEQFF
TRBJ1-2 | TRBV20-1 | NA | NA | TGCAGTGCTAGAAGGGTCATCGACTATGGCTACACCTTC | CSARRVIDYGYTF